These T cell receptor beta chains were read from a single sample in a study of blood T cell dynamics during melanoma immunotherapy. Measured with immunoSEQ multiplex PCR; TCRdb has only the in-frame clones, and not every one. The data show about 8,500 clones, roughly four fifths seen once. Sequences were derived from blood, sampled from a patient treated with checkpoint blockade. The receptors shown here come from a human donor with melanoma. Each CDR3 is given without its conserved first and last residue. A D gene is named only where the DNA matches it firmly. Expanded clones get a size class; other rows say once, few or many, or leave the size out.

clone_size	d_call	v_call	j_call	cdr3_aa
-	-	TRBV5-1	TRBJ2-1	ASSQGRDNEQF
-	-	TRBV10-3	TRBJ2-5	AISVSDQETQY
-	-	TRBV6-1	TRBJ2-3	ASRGASTDTQY
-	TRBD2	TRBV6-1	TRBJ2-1	ASSEAGGYNEQF
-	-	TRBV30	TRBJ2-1	AWSVRGHEQF
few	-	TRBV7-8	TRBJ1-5	ASSSSGAGRRNQPQH
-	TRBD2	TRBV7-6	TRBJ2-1	ASSFKGLAGASSYNEQF
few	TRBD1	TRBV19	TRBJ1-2	ASSITGQGSGYT
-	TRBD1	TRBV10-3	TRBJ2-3	AISESGQGAPDTQY
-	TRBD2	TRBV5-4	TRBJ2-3	ASSRGGSTDTQY
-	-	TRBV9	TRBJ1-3	ASSPRQDGNTIY
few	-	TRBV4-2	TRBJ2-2	ASSQGSGNTGELF
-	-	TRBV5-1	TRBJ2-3	ASSPLASTDTQY
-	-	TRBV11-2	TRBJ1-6	ASSLDPGWSPLH
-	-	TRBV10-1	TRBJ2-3	ASKGSLSTDTQY
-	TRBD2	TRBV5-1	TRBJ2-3	ASSNSGGADTQY
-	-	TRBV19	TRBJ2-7	ASRASLGHEQY
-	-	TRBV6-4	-	ASSPDIRLYEQY
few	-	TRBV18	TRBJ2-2	ASSQKVRTGELF
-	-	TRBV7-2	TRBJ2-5	ASSLAYREQY
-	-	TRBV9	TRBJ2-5	ASSVEVGGHETQY
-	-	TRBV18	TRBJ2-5	ASSPTAQETQY
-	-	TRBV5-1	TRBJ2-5	ASSSVQGTQETQY
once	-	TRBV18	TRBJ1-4	ASSRRTERGEKLF
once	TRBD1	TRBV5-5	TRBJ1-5	ASSKDRDQPQH
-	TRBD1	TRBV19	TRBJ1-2	ASSSVPGQGRGYT
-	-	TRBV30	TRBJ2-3	AWSVGLAVDTQY
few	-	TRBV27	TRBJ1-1	ASSDRQYSDTEAF
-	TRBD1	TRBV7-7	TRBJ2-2	ASSSGQGWAGELF
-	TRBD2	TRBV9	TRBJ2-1	ASSPWVAGATSNEQF
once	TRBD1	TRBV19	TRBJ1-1	ACRGQGANTEAF
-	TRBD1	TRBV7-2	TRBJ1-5	ASSPIGTGNQPQH
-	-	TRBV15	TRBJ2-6	ATSRSSGANVLT
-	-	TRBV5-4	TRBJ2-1	ASSQASGASTNNEQF
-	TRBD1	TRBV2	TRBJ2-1	ASSVGTAYNEQF
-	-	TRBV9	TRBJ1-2	ASSVPSPDSGGYT
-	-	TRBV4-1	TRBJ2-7	ASSQVGYEQY
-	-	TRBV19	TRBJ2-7	ASMKRPGVTGPKTDEQY
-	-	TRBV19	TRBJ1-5	ASSSGRANQPQH
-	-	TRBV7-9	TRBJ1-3	ASSLRGSGNTIY
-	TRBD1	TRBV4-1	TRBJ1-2	ASSQGDRGVPPGYT